A single sample gave rise to the 14 T cell receptor beta chains below, sequenced in a study of T-cell memory formation after mild COVID-19. TCRdb reprocessed the 5' RACE reads via MiXCR and lists one record per CDR3 protein. Of about 400,000 distinct CDR3 sequences listed, less than 25% are singletons. Sequenced material: PBMCs or a T cell subset sorted from them (not recorded which). The receptors originated from an adult woman who had mild COVID-19 (a few samples of this study predate the infection). Cell type and time point are not known.

This clonotype came up once. The J gene is TRBJ2-7, the V gene TRBV24-1, with D unclear. V lost 2 bases and J lost 4, with 8 bases in between. Germline CDR1 reads KGHDR; CDR2 reads SFDVKD. The CDR3 covers 13 residues. This CDR3 reads CATSDSLGYEQYF. CDR3 DNA sequence: TGTGCCACCAGTGATTCCCTAGGGTACGAGCAGTACTTC.

This clonotype appeared a few times. The chain combines TRBV6-1 with TRBJ2-7; 7 bases map to TRBD1. With V trimmed by 8 bases and J by 1 base, 2 bases remained unmatched. The CDR3 length is 12 residues. The germline V gene has CDR1 MNHNS and CDR2 SASEGT. The chain's CDR3 is CASHRGSYEQYF. CDR3 nucleotide sequence: TGTGCCAGCCACAGGGGTTCCTACGAGCAGTACTTC.

This clonotype was picked up a small number of times. The V gene is TRBV5-6, the J gene TRBJ2-2; D ambiguous. Per germline, CDR1 SGHDT and CDR2 YYEEEE. The V end lost 0 bases, the J end lost 1 base, and 16 bases lay between the germline ends. There are 18 residues in the CDR3. The CDR3 DNA follows: TGTGCCAGCAGCTTGGCTTTGGGCACGACTCTGAACACCGGGGAGCTGTTTTTT. Its protein product is CASSLALGTTLNTGELFF.

The chain combines TRBV4-1 with TRBJ1-5; D might be TRBD1 (5 bases). Per the germline V gene, CDR1 is MGHRA and CDR2 is YSYEKL. The ends were cut back, 2 bases at V and 0 bases at J, with 23 bases in the middle. The CDR3 spans 20 residues. The CDR3 loop reads CASSQRRQGPLLYSNQPQHF. The DNA of the CDR3 is TGCGCCAGCAGCCAACGACGTCAGGGTCCCCTCCTTTATAGCAATCAGCCCCAGCATTTT.

V is TRBV7-6 and J is TRBJ2-1; 11 nucleotides line up with TRBD2. Germline trimming cut 5 bases from V and 2 bases from J; bases unmatched to any gene: 11. The CDR3 extends over 18 amino acids. Germline assignment: CDR1 SGHVS and CDR2 FNYEAQ. The CDR3 bases are TGTGCCAGCAGCCACCCAAAGGATAGCGGGGGGGCCTACAATGAGCAGTTCTTC. Translating it yields CASSHPKDSGGAYNEQFF.

This clonotype was recorded a few times. J is TRBJ2-1 and V is TRBV7-6; 9 positions agree with TRBD2. Trimming at V came to 5 bases and at J to 0 bases, leaving 5 bases not matched to a gene. The CDR3 spans 16 residues. In germline, CDR1 is SGHVS, CDR2 FNYEAQ. Here the CDR3 reads CASSLSGGSSYNEQFF. For the CDR3, the DNA is TGTGCCAGCAGCCTAAGCGGGGGGAGCTCCTACAATGAGCAGTTCTTC.

V usage is TRBV6-5 and J usage is TRBJ2-1; TRBD2 matches 9 bases. With 6 bases clipped from V and 12 bases from J, the junction kept 15 bases outside the gene matches. The CDR3 totals 15 residues. The germline V gene encodes CDR1 MNHEY and CDR2 SVGAGI. The CDR3 DNA follows: TGTGCCAGCAGCCCCCGAGGGGCTAGCGGGATGGTGCAGTTCTTC. This encodes CASSPRGASGMVQFF.

This chain links TRBV9 with TRBJ2-1; D remains ambiguous. Germline V CDR1 and CDR2: SGDLS, YYNGEE. The CDR3 is made up of 11 amino acids. Trimming left V 1 base short and J 10 bases short, with 6 bases between. DNA of the CDR3: TGTGCCAGCAGCGTATCATGGGAGCAGTTCTTC. Translated, it gives CASSVSWEQFF. Supplemented by reference TRBV9 and TRBJ2-1, the full variable domain reads DSGVTQTPKHLITATGQRVTLRCSPRSGDLSVYWYQQSLDQGLQFLIQYYNGEERAKGNILERFSAQQFPDLHSELNLSSLELGDSALYFCASSVSWEQFFGPGTRLTVL.

This clonotype was recorded a few times. The chain couples TRBV5-1 to TRBJ2-7, with D possibly being TRBD2 (5 bases). Trimming cost V 1 base and J 3 bases, with 14 bases left between them. The CDR3 loop spans 15 amino acids. Germline lookup yields CDR1 SGHRS and CDR2 YFSETQ. The CDR3 coding sequence is TGCGCCAGCAGCTTGATGGCTAGCTTCAGCTACGAGCAGTACTTC. Its translation is CASSLMASFSYEQYF. Complete variable domain (other parts from reference TRBV5-1 and TRBJ2-7): KAGVTQTPRYLIKTRGQQVTLSCSPISGHRSVSWYQQTPGQGLQFLFEYFSETQRNKGNFPGRFSGRQFSNSRSEMNVSTLELGDSALYLCASSLMASFSYEQYFGPGTRLTVT.

This clonotype was seen more than once but under ten times. V is TRBV6-1 and J is TRBJ2-1, with D unresolved. Germline assignment: CDR1 MNHNS and CDR2 SASEGT. Trimming shortened V by 4 bases and J by 0 bases, and 10 bases separated the two germline ends. The CDR3 is 15 residues long. In DNA form, the CDR3 reads TGTGCCAGCAGTGTTGGAGCAGCCTCCTACAATGAGCAGTTCTTC. Translation gives CASSVGAASYNEQFF.

This clonotype was observed many times. This chain links TRBV5-1 with TRBJ2-5; D gene ambiguous. The CDR3 covers 9 residues. V lost 7 bases and J 2 bases, leaving 0 bases between the germline ends. CDR1 is SGHRS, CDR2 YFSETQ, per germline. CDR3 nucleotide sequence: TGCGCCAGCCAAGAGACCCAGTACTTC. It specifies CASQETQYF. The full variable domain, completed using reference TRBV5-1 and TRBJ2-5, is KAGVTQTPRYLIKTRGQQVTLSCSPISGHRSVSWYQQTPGQGLQFLFEYFSETQRNKGNFPGRFSGRQFSNSRSEMNVSTLELGDSALYLCASQETQYFGPGTRLLVL.

This clonotype appeared many times. The chain uses TRBV9 and TRBJ1-1; no reliable D call. Germline V gene sequence: CDR1 SGDLS, CDR2 YYNGEE. The CDR3 totals 14 residues. V was trimmed by 0 bases and J by 1 base, leaving 7 bases between them. In DNA, the CDR3 is TGTGCCAGCAGCGTAGCGGGAACGAACACTGAAGCTTTCTTT. Protein product: CASSVAGTNTEAFF. The variable domain in full, with the rest retrieved from reference TRBV9 and TRBJ1-1, is DSGVTQTPKHLITATGQRVTLRCSPRSGDLSVYWYQQSLDQGLQFLIQYYNGEERAKGNILERFSAQQFPDLHSELNLSSLELGDSALYFCASSVAGTNTEAFFGQGTRLTVV.

The gene calls are TRBV24-1 and TRBJ2-5; D remains unclear. This CDR3 comprises 15 residues. Germline V gene data show CDR1 as KGHDR and CDR2 as SFDVKD. The V end was cut by 0 bases, the J end by 2 bases, with 9 bases between. CDR3 coding DNA: TGTGCCACCAGTGATTTGAGGCAGGATCAAGAGACCCAGTACTTC. Amino acid sequence: CATSDLRQDQETQYF.

This clonotype was counted only a few times. J is TRBJ1-1 and V is TRBV5-1; 10 bases align to TRBD1. CDR1 and CDR2 (germline): SGHRS, YFSETQ. With V trimmed by 5 bases and J by 5 bases, 6 bases remained unmatched. CDR3 length equals 14 residues. CDR3 sequence reads: CASRRTGGVTEAFF. CDR3 DNA sequence: TGCGCCAGCAGGCGGACAGGGGGGGTTACTGAAGCTTTCTTT.